Below are 26 T cell receptor beta chains sequenced from a single sample in a study of cytomegalovirus exposure and HLA in healthy donors. The PCR used 60 Vbeta and 13 Jbeta primers. Profiled with immunoSEQ multiplex PCR; TCRdb holds only in-frame clones, not every one. Of about 72,000 clones in the sample, approximately 78% are singletons; the top ten hold about 2%. Sequencing was done on a sample of PBMCs. The receptors were sampled from a man aged 18 to 29 in good health and CMV-seronegative.

The V and J genes are TRBV28 and TRBJ1-5, with D perhaps TRBD1 (6 bases). This CDR3 comprises 15 residues. CDR1 and CDR2 from the germline V gene are MDHEN and SYDVKM. With 3 bases removed from V and 4 bases from J, the gap between germline ends came to 13 bases. CDR3 loop: CASSFVGQGNQPQHF. The CDR3 DNA sequence: TGTGCCAGCAGTTTCGTGGGGCAGGGGAATCAGCCCCAGCATTTT.

The rearrangement joins TRBV25-1 to TRBJ2-7; D is possibly TRBD2 (6 bases). V was pared by 5 bases and J by 0 bases, with 11 bases between. Germline V gene data show CDR1 as MGHDK and CDR2 as SYGVNS. CDR3 length equals 14 residues. The CDR3 spells CASSWDGSSYEQYF. The CDR3 DNA is TGTGCCAGCAGTTGGGACGGGAGCTCCTACGAGCAGTACTTC.

This chain joins TRBV7-2 and TRBJ2-7, with D perhaps matching TRBD2 (6 bases). CDR3 size: 15 residues. V dropped 5 bases and J dropped 3 bases, with 17 bases sitting between them. Germline-derived CDR1 and CDR2 are SGHTA and FQGNSA. CDR3 sequence reads: CASSTRRGTNYEQYF. The CDR3 DNA reads TGTGCCAGCAGCACGAGACGGGGGACGAACTACGAGCAGTACTTC.

The V gene is TRBV9, the J gene TRBJ2-3; no definite D call. There are 13 residues in the CDR3. V lost 2 bases and J 0 bases, leaving 4 bases between the germline ends. The germline gives CDR1 SGDLS, CDR2 YYNGEE. The CDR3 DNA is TGTGCCAGCAGCGTCCTAAGCACAGATACGCAGTATTTT. Residues: CASSVLSTDTQYF.

J is TRBJ2-3 and V is TRBV28; 8 bases are a match to TRBD1. The CDR3 contains 14 residues. Trimming removed 7 bases from V and 5 bases from J; junction bases left unmatched: 8. Per the germline V gene, CDR1 is MDHEN and CDR2 is SYDVKM. CDR3 bases: TGTGCCAGCACCACTACAGGGGGGAGAGATACGCAGTATTTT. Protein sequence: CASTTTGGRDTQYF.

The chain joins TRBV27 to TRBJ2-3, with 7 bases that match TRBD1. Germline CDR1 and CDR2: MNHEY and SMNVEV (reference sequence). The V gene end was trimmed by 5 bases and the J gene end by 2 bases; junction bases not matched to a gene: 4. The CDR3 is made up of 14 amino acids. CDR3 protein: CASSLDRVTDTQYF. Here the CDR3 DNA reads TGTGCCAGCAGTCTCGACAGGGTCACAGATACGCAGTATTTT.

The chain uses TRBV7-9 and TRBJ2-3; tentatively, D is TRBD1 (6 bases). V was trimmed by 6 bases and J by 0 bases, leaving 10 bases between them. This CDR3 region has 14 residues. Germline V gene sequence: CDR1 SEHNR, CDR2 FQNEAQ (reference sequence). The CDR3 protein is CASRIGQSTDTQYF. The CDR3 DNA reads TGTGCCAGCAGGATCGGACAGAGCACAGATACGCAGTATTTT.

J is TRBJ2-2 and V is TRBV28, with a weak D call TRBD1 (5 bases). Germline V gene data show CDR1 as MDHEN and CDR2 as SYDVKM. The CDR3 runs to 15 residues. Trimming took off 5 bases at V and 7 bases at J, with 17 bases between the two ends. Written as DNA, the CDR3 is TGTGCCAGCAGTCCTAGACAGCTCTCCAACGGGGAGCTGTTTTTT. This sequence encodes CASSPRQLSNGELFF.

The chain recombines TRBV19 with TRBJ1-5; TRBD1 agrees at 10 bases. CDR1 and CDR2 (germline): LNHDA, SQIVND (reference sequence). This CDR3 is built from 14 residues. V lost 2 bases to trimming and J lost 8 bases; unmatched junction nucleotides: 3. The CDR3 is CASSIPGQGKPQHF. DNA of the CDR3: TGTGCCAGTAGTATACCGGGACAGGGGAAGCCCCAGCATTTT.

V and J are TRBV7-9 and TRBJ1-4; perhaps TRBD1 as D (5 bases). This CDR3 has 15 residues. Trimming shortened V by 5 bases and J by 0 bases, and 10 bases separated the two germline ends. Germline-derived CDR1 and CDR2 are SEHNR and FQNEAQ (reference sequence). The CDR3 is CASSQGTATNEKLFF. DNA of the CDR3: TGTGCCAGCAGCCAGGGCACCGCAACTAATGAAAAACTGTTTTTT. Drawing the rest from reference TRBV7-9 and TRBJ1-4, the complete variable domain is DTGVSQNPRHKITKRGQNVTFRCDPISEHNRLYWYRQTLGQGPEFLTYFQNEAQLEKSRLLSDRFSAERPKGSFSTLEIQRTEQGDSAMYLCASSQGTATNEKLFFGSGTQLSVL.

The V and J genes are TRBV7-2 and TRBJ1-6; TRBD1 aligns across 8 bases. This CDR3 is built from 16 residues. V shed 3 bases and J 6 bases; nucleotides not matched to a gene: 7. Germline V gene data show CDR1 as SGHTA and CDR2 as FQGNSA. The CDR3, as DNA: TGTGCCAGCAGCTTTAGTTGGGGACAGGCTAATTCACCCCTCCACTTT. It translates to CASSFSWGQANSPLHF.

The CDR3 DNA sequence: TGTGCCAGCAGCGTAGTTACAGGGGGAATGGATACGCAGTATTTT. Translation: CASSVVTGGMDTQYF. The chain has TRBV9 and TRBJ2-3, with 8 bases that match TRBD1. Germline CDR1 is SGDLS and CDR2 is YYNGEE. V shed 0 bases and J 6 bases; nucleotides not matched to a gene: 6. This CDR3 contains 15 residues.

This rearrangement joins TRBV7-2 to TRBJ2-2, with TRBD2 identical over 7 bases. From germline, CDR1 is SGHTA and CDR2 FQGNSA. V gave up 2 bases and J gave up 4 bases; unmatched junction bases: 4. The CDR3 extends over 15 amino acids. CDR3 bases: TGTGCCAGCAGCTTACGGGGCGGGGGCACCGGGGAGCTGTTTTTT. This codes for CASSLRGGGTGELFF. The full variable domain, completed using reference TRBV7-2 and TRBJ2-2, is GAGVSQSPSNKVTEKGKDVELRCDPISGHTALYWYRQSLGQGLEFLIYFQGNSAPDKSGLPSDRFSAERTGGSVSTLTIQRTQQEDSAVYLCASSLRGGGTGELFFGEGSRLTVL.

The chain carries TRBV9 and TRBJ1-5; tentatively, D is TRBD1 (5 bases). The CDR3 is 15 residues long. V was shortened by 0 bases and J by 3 bases, with 10 bases between the two germline ends. Germline CDR1 SGDLS, CDR2 YYNGEE. The CDR3 reads CASSVDPGFNQPQHF. The DNA for the CDR3 is TGTGCCAGCAGCGTAGACCCAGGGTTCAATCAGCCCCAGCATTTT.

This clone was detected only once. This chain connects TRBV9 to TRBJ1-1, with D tentatively TRBD1 (5 bases). With 5 bases removed from V and 0 bases from J, the gap between germline ends came to 14 bases. The CDR3 totals 15 residues. Looked up from germline, CDR1 is SGDLS and CDR2 is YYNGEE. CDR3 in amino acids: CASSRGGLVNTEAFF. The DNA for the CDR3 is TGTGCCAGCAGTAGGGGCGGATTGGTGAACACTGAAGCTTTCTTT.

The J gene is TRBJ1-2, the V gene TRBV6-1, with 8 bases identical to TRBD1. The CDR3 contains 13 residues. Germline V gene data show CDR1 as MNHNS and CDR2 as SASEGT. V was clipped by 4 bases and J by 10 bases; unmatched bases: 8. The CDR3 region has the DNA TGTGCCAGCAGTGCCCGGACAGGGAGTGACTACACCTTC. Protein: CASSARTGSDYTF.

The rearrangement links TRBV4-1 to TRBJ1-2; D is unresolved. The CDR3 has 16 residues. CDR1 is MGHRA and CDR2 is YSYEKL in the germline V gene. The V and J ends lost 3 bases and 3 bases respectively, with 17 bases between them. For the CDR3, the DNA is TGCGCCAGCAGCCACATAGGACCGGGGAGGGACTATGGCTACACCTTC. Its translation: CASSHIGPGRDYGYTF.

CDR3: CASSPGQNFNYGYTF. CDR3 bases: TGTGCCAGCAGCCCGGGACAGAACTTTAACTATGGCTACACCTTC. The V call is TRBV5-4, the J call TRBJ1-2; the match to TRBD1 covers 7 bases. The CDR3 has 15 residues. V shed 4 bases and J 1 base; nucleotides not matched to a gene: 7. CDR1 is SGHNT and CDR2 is YYREEE in the germline V gene (reference sequence).

The chain links TRBV18 to TRBJ2-5, with D unclear. V shed 0 bases and J shed 3 bases, with 8 bases lying between them. Germline V gene data show CDR1 as KGHSH and CDR2 as LQKENI. CDR3 size: 14 residues. CDR3 sequence (DNA): TGTGCCAGCTCACCACCTCACGGTAAAGAGACCCAGTACTTC. It encodes CASSPPHGKETQYF.

CDR3 loop: CASWRQGGETQYF. The CDR3 nucleotides are TGTGCCAGCTGGCGGCAGGGAGGAGAGACCCAGTACTTC. The V call is TRBV7-9, the J call TRBJ2-5, with D possibly matching TRBD2 (6 bases). Germline lookup yields CDR1 SEHNR and CDR2 FQNEAQ (reference sequence). The length of the CDR3 is 13 residues. V was clipped by 8 bases and J by 4 bases, with 14 bases between them.

The CDR3 DNA is TGTGCCTGGAGGGGGGACAGGGAAGAGACCCAGTACTTC. It encodes CAWRGDREETQYF. The chain carries TRBV30 and TRBJ2-5; 9 positions agree with TRBD1. The CDR3 length is 13 residues. Looked up from germline, CDR1 is GTSNPN and CDR2 is SVGIG (reference sequence). Trimming cost V 3 bases and J 3 bases; bases outside gene matches: 2. The variable domain in full, with the rest retrieved from reference TRBV30 and TRBJ2-5, is SQTIHQWPATLVQPVGSPLSLECTVEGTSNPNLYWYRQAAGRGLQLLFYSVGIGQISSEVPQNLSASRPQDRQFILSSKKLLLSDSGFYLCAWRGDREETQYFGPGTRLLVL.

The J gene is TRBJ1-2, the V gene TRBV28, with 8 bases that match TRBD1. The CDR3 is made up of 14 amino acids. CDR1 is MDHEN and CDR2 is SYDVKM in the germline V gene. The ends lost 1 base at V and 4 bases at J; junction bases unmatched: 2. The CDR3 region is CASSLYGTGYGYTF. CDR3 DNA sequence: TGTGCCAGCAGTTTATACGGGACAGGCTATGGCTACACCTTC.

This clone came up a few times. V is TRBV6-5 and J is TRBJ1-5, with a weak D call TRBD1 (5 bases). CDR3 size: 15 residues. Between the trimmed V and J ends, which lost 6 bases and 0 bases, there was a span of 12 bases. Germline V gives CDR1 MNHEY, CDR2 SVGAGI. CDR3 amino acids: CASSKRGISNQPQHF. The CDR3 coding sequence is TGTGCCAGCAGCAAACGGGGGATTAGCAATCAGCCCCAGCATTTT.

CDR3 protein: CASTGNEQFF. The DNA for the CDR3 is TGTGCCAGCACAGGTAATGAGCAGTTCTTC. The gene calls are TRBV6-6 and TRBJ2-1; D uncertain. This CDR3 spans 10 amino acids. V lost 7 bases to trimming and J lost 7 bases, with 5 bases between them. Germline loops: CDR1 MNHNY, CDR2 SVGAGI (reference sequence).

J is TRBJ2-2 and V is TRBV5-4, with 14 bases lining up with TRBD2. This CDR3 has 17 residues. CDR1 is SGHNT, CDR2 YYREEE, per germline (reference sequence). The V gene end was trimmed by 3 bases and the J gene end by 8 bases; junction bases not matched to a gene: 9. The CDR3, as DNA: TGTGCCAGCAGCTCGACGCCGGGACTAGCGGGAGCAGGGGAGCTGTTTTTT. Protein: CASSSTPGLAGAGELFF.

The chain is built from TRBV4-1 and TRBJ2-1, with 7 nucleotides matching TRBD2. The CDR3 loop spans 17 amino acids. Germline-derived CDR1 and CDR2 are MGHRA and YSYEKL. V was clipped by 3 bases and J by 4 bases; unmatched bases: 12. The CDR3, as DNA: TGCGCCAGCAGCCAGGAGCCGGGGTCGGGGGGTTACAATGAGCAGTTCTTC. This encodes CASSQEPGSGGYNEQFF.